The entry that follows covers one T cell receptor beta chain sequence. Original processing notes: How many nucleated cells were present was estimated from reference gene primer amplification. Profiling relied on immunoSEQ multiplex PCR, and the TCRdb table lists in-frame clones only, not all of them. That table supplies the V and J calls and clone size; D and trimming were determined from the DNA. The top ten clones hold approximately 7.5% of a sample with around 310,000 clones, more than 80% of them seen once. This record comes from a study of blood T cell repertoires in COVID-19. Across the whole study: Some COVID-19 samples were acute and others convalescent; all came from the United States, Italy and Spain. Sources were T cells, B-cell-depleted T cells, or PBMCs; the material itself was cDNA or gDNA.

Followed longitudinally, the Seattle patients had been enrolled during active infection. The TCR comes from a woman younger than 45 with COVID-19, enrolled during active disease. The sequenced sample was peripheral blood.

The CDR3 here is CASSLGTGLVSGNTIYF. The CDR3 DNA sequence: TGTGCCAGCAGTTTAGGGACAGGTTTGGTCTCTGGAAACACCATATATTTT. This chain joins TRBV28 and TRBJ1-3; 8 nucleotides match TRBD1. The CDR3 totals 17 residues. J gave up 0 bases and V 2 bases, and 6 bases lay outside the gene matches. The germline V gene encodes CDR1 MDHEN and CDR2 SYDVKM.